This T cell receptor (beta chain) was sequenced in a study of OX40 agonist ivuxolimab in advanced cancers. Study-wide context: Ivuxolimab is an agonistic anti-OX40 (CD134) antibody, and patients were treated with it. Three patients responded partially, comprising one with hepatocellular carcinoma and two with cutaneous melanoma. Broader study findings: Normalized T-cell clonal expansion was also low in some nonresponders.

Blood sampling took place at baseline, cycle 4 day 1, and cycle 7 day 1. Germline V lookup: CDR1 SGHAT, CDR2 FQNNGV. V was clipped by 2 bases and J by 6 bases, with 8 bases between them. This CDR3 is built from 13 residues. Using immunoSEQ multiplex PCR, the repertoire was profiled, and TCRdb retains in-frame clones only, with some absent. There are about 73,000 clones in the sample; roughly 87% occur only once, and roughly 0.66% lies in the top ten. In regard to this clone: Its antigen is not known.

The chain uses TRBV11-2 and TRBJ2-1; no clear D gene. This receptor was identified in an adult with an advanced solid tumor such as melanoma, head and neck, liver or kidney cancer. The sample in question was CD4+ or CD8+ T cells sorted from blood, obtained in a trial of the OX40 agonist ivuxolimab. CDR3 sequence (DNA): TGTGCCAGCAGCTTACAGCCCCTCAATGAGCAGTTCTTC. This gives the protein CASSLQPLNEQFF. The full variable domain, in which reference TRBV11-2 and TRBJ2-1 provide the parts outside the CDR3, is EAGVAQSPRYKIIEKRQSVAFWCNPISGHATLYWYQQILGQGPKLLIQFQNNGVVDDSQLPKDRFSAERLKGVDSTLKIQPAKLEDSAVYLCASSLQPLNEQFFGPGTRLTVL.